The 20 T cell receptor beta chains below all came from one sample that was sequenced in a study of CD8+ T cells in alopecia areata. cDNA prepared by RNA extraction and subsequent reverse transcription served as the template for sequencing. The data were produced by immunoSEQ multiplex PCR, yet TCRdb's version contains in-frame clones alone and is incomplete. The table has under 150,000 clones, approximately 47% seen once. Sequencing was carried out using NKG2D-low CD8+ T cells sorted from blood. The origin of the receptors is a human donor with alopecia areata.

CDR3 region: CASSSGAGPPYEQYF. In DNA, the CDR3 is TGTGCCAGCAGCTCAGGAGCGGGGCCCCCCTACGAGCAGTACTTC. The rearrangement joins TRBV9 to TRBJ2-7; 7 positions match TRBD2. The CDR3 loop spans 15 amino acids. Germline V lookup: CDR1 SGDLS, CDR2 YYNGEE. The trim removed 4 bases at V and 2 bases at J, leaving 9 bases unmatched.

This clone was seen just once. The chain employs TRBV13 and TRBJ2-5; D is ambiguous. The CDR3 covers 13 residues. V lost 5 bases and J 5 bases, leaving 12 bases between the germline ends. The germline V gene encodes CDR1 PRHDT and CDR2 FYEKMQ (reference sequence). The CDR3 DNA follows: TGTGCCAGCAGCACAAACCCTGGGGAGACCCAGTACTTC. It encodes CASSTNPGETQYF.

The chain uses TRBV29-1 and TRBJ2-3; D is perhaps TRBD2 (6 bases). Trimming pared 5 bases from V and 4 bases from J, leaving 16 bases between. This CDR3 has 14 amino acids. Germline loops: CDR1 SQVTM, CDR2 ANQGSEA. Written as DNA, the CDR3 is TGCAGCGTTCAGGGTCCGGGAGTCCCAGATACGCAGTATTTT. Encoded protein: CSVQGPGVPDTQYF.

The rearrangement uses TRBV9 and TRBJ2-7; D is undetermined. The DNA end lines up better with TRBJ2-5; the J call may be wrong. The CDR3 consists of 11 residues. Germline loops: CDR1 SGDLS, CDR2 YYNGEE. As DNA, the CDR3 is TGTGCCAGTTCAGACCAAGAGACCCAGTACTTC. This codes for CASSDQETQYF.

This sequence joins TRBV29-1 and TRBJ2-5, with TRBD1 identical over 7 bases. CDR3 length: 14 residues. CDR1 is SQVTM and CDR2 is ANQGSEA in the germline V gene. Losses at the gene ends were 6 bases for V and 3 bases for J; bases not matched to a gene: 10. CDR3 DNA: TGCAGCGTCAACACAGGGGAGTGGGAAGAGACCCAGTACTTC. Translation gives CSVNTGEWEETQYF.

The chain carries TRBV4-1 and TRBJ1-2; D may be TRBD1 (6 bases). The V gene lost 0 bases and the J gene lost 8 bases, with 13 bases spanning the gap. The V gene's germline CDR1 is MGHRA and CDR2 YSYEKL. The CDR3 consists of 14 residues. This CDR3 reads CASSQDRDIRGYTF. The CDR3 DNA sequence: TGCGCCAGCAGCCAAGACCGGGACATAAGGGGCTACACCTTC.

In this sample, this clone turned up a few times. The CDR3 DNA reads as TGTGCCATCAGTGAGTCTGGCAGGGAGGAACAGCCCCAGCATTTT. It yields the protein CAISESGREEQPQHF. The gene calls are TRBV10-3 and TRBJ1-5; D perhaps matches TRBD1 (5 bases). Germline V lookup: CDR1 ENHRY, CDR2 SYGVKD. This CDR3 is 15 amino acids long. V was pared by 0 bases and J by 7 bases, with 13 bases between.

The V and J genes are TRBV29-1 and TRBJ2-2; 7 positions agree with TRBD2. After removal of 5 bases from V and 2 bases from J, the junction contained 11 bases not matched to a gene. The CDR3 has 16 amino acids. Looked up from germline, CDR1 is SQVTM and CDR2 is ANQGSEA. CDR3 sequence: CSVPGGVAGNTGELFF. The CDR3 DNA is TGCAGCGTTCCGGGCGGAGTAGCGGGTAACACCGGGGAGCTGTTTTTT.

J is TRBJ2-2 and V is TRBV6-5; tentatively, D is TRBD1 or TRBD2 (5 bases each). Germline V gene lookup returns CDR1 MNHEY and CDR2 SVGAGI. The CDR3 has 14 amino acids. Between the trimmed V and J ends, which lost 0 bases and 7 bases, there was a span of 9 bases. The DNA of the CDR3 is TGTGCCAGCAGTTACTCCGGGGCCGGCGGGGAGCTGTTTTTT. It specifies CASSYSGAGGELFF.

The rearrangement uses TRBV4-2 and TRBJ2-3; no reliable D call. V dropped 0 bases and J dropped 1 base, with 5 bases sitting between them. Germline CDR1 reads LGHNA; CDR2 reads YNFKEQ. The CDR3 is made up of 14 amino acids. The CDR3 loop reads CASSQETGTDTQYF. CDR3 bases: TGTGCCAGCAGCCAAGAGACGGGCACAGATACGCAGTATTTT.

Regarding this clone: The same CDR3 arises from other DNA sequences in this sample as well. The chain's CDR3 is CASTGTDTQYF. For the CDR3, the DNA is TGTGCCAGCACAGGCACAGATACGCAGTATTTT. The V gene is TRBV27, the J gene TRBJ2-3; D remains unclear. Germline assignment: CDR1 MNHEY and CDR2 SMNVEV (reference sequence). This CDR3 has 11 residues. The ends were cut back, 7 bases at V and 1 base at J, with 3 bases in the middle.

There are a few counts of this clone. This chain uses TRBV29-1 with TRBJ2-3; D perhaps matches TRBD2 (6 bases). V was shortened by 3 bases and J by 10 bases, with 14 bases between the two germline ends. Germline CDR1 is SQVTM and CDR2 is ANQGSEA. The CDR3 covers 12 residues. The CDR3 sequence is CSVDRAGEAQYF. As DNA, the CDR3 is TGCAGCGTTGATAGGGCCGGGGAGGCGCAGTATTTT.

The chain employs TRBV30 and TRBJ2-3; a possible D gene is TRBD2 (5 bases). The CDR3 loop spans 14 amino acids. With 2 bases removed from V and 0 bases from J, the gap between germline ends came to 9 bases. Germline V gives CDR1 GTSNPN, CDR2 SVGIG (reference sequence). CDR3 sequence (DNA): TGTGCCTGGAGTACTAGTGCCAGCACAGATACGCAGTATTTT. Protein sequence: CAWSTSASTDTQYF. Full variable domain (missing parts from reference TRBV30 and TRBJ2-3): SQTIHQWPATLVQPVGSPLSLECTVEGTSNPNLYWYRQAAGRGLQLLFYSVGIGQISSEVPQNLSASRPQDRQFILSSKKLLLSDSGFYLCAWSTSASTDTQYFGPGTRLTVL.

This sequence joins TRBV27 and TRBJ2-1; the D gene could be TRBD1 or TRBD2 (5 bases each). This CDR3 region has 14 residues. Trimming shortened V by 6 bases and J by 7 bases, and 16 bases separated the two germline ends. Germline CDR1 is MNHEY and CDR2 is SMNVEV (reference sequence). The CDR3 DNA reads as TGTGCCAGCAGCCTTTTGGGACCCACGAATGAGCAGTTCTTC. Protein sequence: CASSLLGPTNEQFF.

The V and J genes are TRBV29-1 and TRBJ1-1; D remains unclear. V was trimmed by 4 bases and J by 0 bases, leaving 12 bases between them. This CDR3 is 14 amino acids long. Germline CDR1 is SQVTM and CDR2 is ANQGSEA. The CDR3 sequence: CSVGAVYLNTEAFF. The CDR3 bases are TGCAGCGTTGGGGCAGTTTACCTGAACACTGAAGCTTTCTTT.

There are a few counts of this clone. The V call is TRBV5-1, the J call TRBJ2-1; no firm D call. Germline loops: CDR1 SGHRS, CDR2 YFSETQ. The CDR3 totals 14 residues. Trimming cost V 0 bases and J 7 bases, with 11 bases left between them. The CDR3: CASSLVSPRNEQFF. For the CDR3, the DNA is TGCGCCAGCAGCTTGGTATCCCCAAGGAATGAGCAGTTCTTC.

This clone was counted only a few times. The rearrangement uses TRBV23-1 and TRBJ2-1; D perhaps matches TRBD2 (6 bases). TRBV23-1 is reported as an ORF; its role is uncertain. The CDR3 totals 19 residues. Trimming removed 0 bases at V and 7 bases at J, with 25 bases between. The CDR3 nucleotides read TGCGCCAGCAGTCAATCGTCCCCTATAGCGGCTAACATGGGGAATGAGCAGTTCTTC. It yields the protein CASSQSSPIAANMGNEQFF.

This clone was recorded a few times. The chain uses TRBV29-1 and TRBJ2-2; possible D gene TRBD2, 6 bases. Germline values: CDR1 SQVTM, CDR2 ANQGSEA. V was shortened by 6 bases and J by 7 bases, with 9 bases between the two germline ends. The CDR3 consists of 11 residues. CDR3 residues: CSVLADGELFF. The DNA of the CDR3 is TGCAGCGTCTTAGCGGACGGGGAGCTGTTTTTT.

V gene TRBV27 combines with J gene TRBJ2-7; possible D gene TRBD2, 7 bases. This CDR3 contains 14 residues. The V gene's germline CDR1 is MNHEY and CDR2 SMNVEV (reference sequence). The ends were cut back, 6 bases at V and 7 bases at J, with 19 bases in the middle. The CDR3 reads CASSWRGGDWEQYF. Written as DNA, the CDR3 is TGTGCCAGCAGCTGGAGGGGGGGGGACTGGGAGCAGTACTTC.

This clone has just a few counts. This chain connects TRBV29-1 to TRBJ1-2; 8 nucleotides align to TRBD1. Trimming took 0 bases from V and 6 from J; bases not matched to a gene: 12. The CDR3 consists of 16 residues. Germline CDR1 reads SQVTM; CDR2 reads ANQGSEA. In DNA, the CDR3 is TGCAGCGTTGAAGATGGAAGTCCCAGGGGGCCGGATGGCTACACCTTC. This sequence encodes CSVEDGSPRGPDGYTF.